Shown below are 17 T cell receptor beta chains from a single sample sequenced in a study of T cells in localized non-small cell lung cancer. Profiled with immunoSEQ multiplex PCR; TCRdb holds only in-frame clones, not every one. In the table there are about 4,400 clones, over 20% of which are singletons. The source material was lung tumor tissue, sampled before any cancer treatment. These receptors were collected from a female donor over 55 with stage I lung adenocarcinoma.

This clone is classed as medium-sized. The chain uses TRBV11-3 and TRBJ2-1; no clear D. V lost 3 bases, J lost 2 bases, and 11 bases lay in between. The CDR3 spans 15 residues. The V gene's germline CDR1 is SGHNT and CDR2 YENEEA. As DNA, the CDR3 is TGTGCCAGCAGCTTCGGGTCCGACCCCTACAATGAGCAGTTCTTC. Protein: CASSFGSDPYNEQFF.

This clone occurred a few times. The genes are TRBV11-3 and TRBJ2-3; 11 bases agree with TRBD2. Per germline, CDR1 SGHNT and CDR2 YENEEA. This CDR3 is built from 18 residues. After removal of 1 base from V and 5 bases from J, the junction contained 11 bases not matched to a gene. The CDR3 protein is CASSLVFRLAGGEDTQYF. CDR3 sequence (DNA): TGTGCCAGCAGCTTAGTTTTCAGGCTAGCGGGAGGCGAAGATACGCAGTATTTT.

The chain combines TRBV11-3 with TRBJ1-1, with 7 bases fitting TRBD1. The germline CDR1 and CDR2 sequences are SGHNT and YENEEA. CDR3 size: 15 residues. The J segment lost 3 bases and the V segment lost 3 bases, leaving 7 bases of the junction unmatched. The CDR3 nucleotides are TGTGCCAGCAGCTTTCAACAGGGGTTGGACACTGAAGCTTTCTTT. It codes for CASSFQQGLDTEAFF.

This clone was counted ten times or more. The chain has TRBV11-3 and TRBJ2-7; maybe TRBD2 (6 bases). V was trimmed by 1 base and J by 0 bases, leaving 10 bases between them. This CDR3 spans 15 amino acids. Per the germline V gene, CDR1 is SGHNT and CDR2 is YENEEA. DNA of the CDR3: TGTGCCAGCAGCTTAGGTCTAGCGACCTCCTACGAGCAGTACTTC. Translation gives CASSLGLATSYEQYF.

Ten or more counts support this clone. The chain is built from TRBV4-1 and TRBJ1-2; D remains ambiguous. Trimming took off 0 bases at V and 6 bases at J, with 14 bases between the two ends. CDR1 is MGHRA, CDR2 YSYEKL, per germline. This CDR3 spans 15 amino acids. CDR3 DNA: TGCGCCAGCAGCCAAGATCGGTTAAGTAATGATGGCTACACCTTC. This codes for CASSQDRLSNDGYTF.

The CDR3 sequence: CASSSWGVNTGELFF. CDR3 DNA: TGTGCCAGCAGCTCCTGGGGGGTAAACACCGGGGAGCTGTTTTTT. The chain recombines TRBV11-3 with TRBJ2-2, with D tentatively TRBD2 (6 bases). The CDR3 runs 15 residues. Germline CDR1 and CDR2: SGHNT and YENEEA. V lost 4 bases and J 2 bases, leaving 11 bases between the germline ends.

This chain joins TRBV6-8 and TRBJ2-1, with 11 bases matching TRBD2. V was clipped by 6 bases and J by 3 bases; unmatched bases: 4. This CDR3 has 15 residues. Per germline, CDR1 MNHGY and CDR2 SAAAGT. The CDR3 loop is CASRLAGGGYNEQFF. CDR3 DNA: TGTGCCAGCAGGCTAGCGGGAGGAGGCTACAATGAGCAGTTCTTC.

The table lists this clone with a few counts. The chain couples TRBV5-1 to TRBJ2-3, with 11 positions matching TRBD2. Looked up from germline, CDR1 is SGHRS and CDR2 is YFSETQ. V lost 4 bases and J lost 2; bases outside the gene matches: 12. This CDR3 is built from 18 residues. CDR3 protein: CASSLTGLAGGYTDTQYF. The CDR3 nucleotides read TGCGCCAGCAGCCTAACCGGACTAGCGGGCGGCTACACAGATACGCAGTATTTT.

This clone has more than one count but fewer than ten. The V gene is TRBV19, the J gene TRBJ2-7; 9 bases match TRBD1. From germline, CDR1 is LNHDA and CDR2 SQIVND (reference sequence). Germline trimming cut 3 bases from V and 6 bases from J; bases unmatched to any gene: 12. The CDR3 sequence is 16 residues long. The CDR3 sequence is CASSITFGTGMPEQYF. The CDR3 nucleotides are TGTGCCAGTAGTATTACTTTTGGGACAGGGATGCCCGAGCAGTACTTC.

The chain uses TRBV5-1 and TRBJ1-3; D call uncertain. The ends were cut back, 0 bases at V and 2 bases at J, with 9 bases in the middle. The CDR3 covers 15 residues. Germline-derived CDR1 and CDR2 are SGHRS and YFSETQ. The DNA of the CDR3 is TGCGCCAGCAGCTTGGAGGGCGTCACTGGAAACACCATATATTTT. This gives the protein CASSLEGVTGNTIYF.

This chain uses TRBV9 with TRBJ2-1; a possible D gene is TRBD2 (5 bases). With 5 bases removed from V and 6 bases from J, the gap between germline ends came to 15 bases. Germline V gene lookup returns CDR1 SGDLS and CDR2 YYNGEE. The CDR3 consists of 14 residues. CDR3 protein: CASSVWLASNEQFF. The CDR3, as DNA: TGTGCCAGCAGTGTCTGGCTAGCCTCCAATGAGCAGTTCTTC.

The chain couples TRBV30 to TRBJ1-5; perhaps TRBD1 as D (5 bases). With 0 bases removed from V and 5 bases from J, the gap between germline ends came to 17 bases. The CDR3 consists of 16 residues. Germline CDR1 is GTSNPN and CDR2 is SVGIG (reference sequence). CDR3 region: CAWSVRGVVSDQPQHF. Here the CDR3 DNA reads TGTGCCTGGAGTGTACGGGGGGTGGTGTCCGATCAGCCCCAGCATTTT.

CDR3 DNA sequence: TGTGCCTGGAGTGTGGCAGGGGGTTTTGAAAAACTGTTTTTT. Encoded protein: CAWSVAGGFEKLFF. The chain recombines TRBV30 with TRBJ1-4, with 7 bases that match TRBD1. The V gene's germline CDR1 is GTSNPN and CDR2 SVGIG (reference sequence). V lost 0 bases to trimming and J lost 7 bases; unmatched junction nucleotides: 5. The CDR3 contains 14 residues. Looking up the rest from reference TRBV30 and TRBJ1-4 gives the full variable domain: SQTIHQWPATLVQPVGSPLSLECTVEGTSNPNLYWYRQAAGRGLQLLFYSVGIGQISSEVPQNLSASRPQDRQFILSSKKLLLSDSGFYLCAWSVAGGFEKLFFGSGTQLSVL.

This clone was found a few times. As DNA, the CDR3 is TGTGCCAGCAGCCGCAGCATCCGTGAGCAGTACTTC. Amino acid sequence: CASSRSIREQYF. The rearrangement uses TRBV6-8 and TRBJ2-7; D is unclear. CDR3 length equals 12 residues. V lost 6 bases, J lost 7 bases, and 13 bases lay in between. Germline V gene sequence: CDR1 MNHGY, CDR2 SAAAGT.

The V gene is TRBV6-8, the J gene TRBJ1-2, with D perhaps TRBD1 (5 bases). This CDR3 has 21 residues. Trimming left V 2 bases short and J 5 bases short, with 33 bases between. Germline V lookup: CDR1 MNHGY, CDR2 SAAAGT. The CDR3 DNA sequence: TGTGCCAGCAGTTACGTAGGCCAGGGATTGCCGAAACGCCGTATTGAATATGGCTACACCTTC. This encodes CASSYVGQGLPKRRIEYGYTF.

The CDR3 DNA sequence: TGTGCGAGTAGGGGACTGACGCAGGGGGATGAGCAGTTCTTC. Translated, it gives CASRGLTQGDEQFF. The chain uses TRBV12-2 and TRBJ2-1; TRBD1, the table's D call, lacks a check against the DNA. TRBV12-2 is listed as a pseudogene. The CDR3 contains 14 residues.

This chain connects TRBV12-5 to TRBJ2-7; D is uncertain. This CDR3 is built from 14 residues. Germline V CDR1 and CDR2: LGHNT, FRNRAP. V was cut by 3 bases and J by 0 bases, with 9 bases left in between. DNA of the CDR3: TGTGCTAGTGGTTTTCCCGAATACTCCTACGAGCAGTACTTC. Its translation is CASGFPEYSYEQYF.